The 11 T cell receptor beta chains listed next were all sequenced from one sample in a study of blood T cell repertoires in COVID-19. Method: immunoSEQ multiplex PCR; TCRdb's copy keeps in-frame clones and lacks some. The sample records about 200,000 clones, approximately 90% being singletons. The sequenced sample was peripheral blood. Receptors originate from a woman between 40 and 50 years old who had recovered from COVID-19.

This chain uses TRBV10-3 with TRBJ1-1; 8 bases line up with TRBD1. V dropped 6 bases and J dropped 5; count of bases not matched to a gene: 5. CDR3 length: 13 amino acids. Germline V gene data show CDR1 as ENHRY and CDR2 as SYGVKD. The CDR3 DNA follows: TGTGCCATCAGGGAGACAGGGGCGACTGAAGCTTTCTTT. Its translation: CAIRETGATEAFF.

The chain couples TRBV3-1 (or the pseudogene TRBV3-2) to TRBJ1-3; no clear D gene. V lost 1 base and J lost 3, with 16 bases in between. This CDR3 has 17 amino acids. Germline values: CDR1 LGHDT, CDR2 YNNKEL (reference sequence). The CDR3: CASSQGMRVRLGNTIYF. CDR3 DNA sequence: TGTGCCAGCAGCCAAGGGATGAGGGTCCGACTTGGAAACACCATATATTTT.

CDR3 protein: CASSYGAGENTEAFF. For the CDR3, the DNA is TGTGCCAGCAGTTACGGGGCCGGAGAGAACACTGAAGCTTTCTTT. The V and J genes are TRBV6-5 and TRBJ1-1, with D possibly TRBD1 on 5 matching bases. CDR1 and CDR2 from the germline V gene are MNHEY and SVGAGI. The CDR3 consists of 15 residues. V shed 2 bases and J shed 1 base, with 11 bases lying between them.

In this sample, this clone turned up once. This rearrangement joins TRBV5-4 to TRBJ2-2, with 10 bases aligning to TRBD1. With V trimmed by 3 bases and J by 2 bases, 7 bases remained unmatched. This CDR3 is 17 amino acids long. Looked up from germline, CDR1 is SGHNT and CDR2 is YYREEE (reference sequence). The CDR3 DNA sequence: TGTGCCAGCAGCTCCAACCGGGACAGGGGCAACACCGGGGAGCTGTTTTTT. Translated: CASSSNRDRGNTGELFF.

The chain employs TRBV5-3 and TRBJ1-1, with a possible D match to TRBD1 (6 bases). TRBV5-3 is an ORF for which the function is uncertain. The CDR3 totals 18 residues. Between the trimmed V and J ends, which lost 2 bases and 8 bases, there was a span of 28 bases. The CDR3 loop reads CARSFYLLTGSRPMEAFF. The CDR3 bases are TGTGCCAGAAGCTTCTACCTGTTGACAGGATCGAGGCCAATGGAAGCTTTCTTT.

The CDR3 DNA is TGCGCCAGCAGCCTAGGGACAGGGGGTTACGAGCAGTACTTC. The encoded protein is CASSLGTGGYEQYF. The V call is TRBV5-1, the J call TRBJ2-7, with 11 bases fitting TRBD1. The CDR3 extends over 14 amino acids. The germline V gene encodes CDR1 SGHRS and CDR2 YFSETQ. Losses at the gene ends were 4 bases for V and 4 bases for J; bases not matched to a gene: 4.

This chain uses TRBV4-2 with TRBJ2-2; no definite D call. The CDR3 covers 16 residues. Germline V gene sequence: CDR1 LGHNA, CDR2 YNFKEQ. Between the trimmed V and J ends, which lost 4 bases and 0 bases, there was a span of 12 bases. CDR3 amino acids: CASSPTVFANTGELFF. CDR3 DNA sequence: TGTGCCAGCAGCCCAACAGTGTTCGCGAACACCGGGGAGCTGTTTTTT.

J is TRBJ1-1 and V is TRBV25-1, with D unclear. Germline CDR1 and CDR2: MGHDK and SYGVNS. Trimming left V 6 bases short and J 4 bases short, with 9 bases between. CDR3 size: 12 residues. The CDR3, as DNA: TGTGCCAGCAGCCAGACATTCACTGAAGCTTTCTTT. It specifies CASSQTFTEAFF. The whole variable domain, remainder taken from reference TRBV25-1 and TRBJ1-1, is EADIYQTPRYLVIGTGKKITLECSQTMGHDKMYWYQQDPGMELHLIHYSYGVNSTEKGDLSSESTVSRIRTEHFPLTLESARPSHTSQYLCASSQTFTEAFFGQGTRLTVV.

The chain has TRBV7-2 and TRBJ2-7, with 9 bases that match TRBD2. The CDR3 totals 15 residues. V shed 7 bases and J 7 bases; nucleotides not matched to a gene: 14. Looked up from germline, CDR1 is SGHTA and CDR2 is FQGNSA. CDR3 sequence (DNA): TGTGCCAGCACCCGTCTTGCGGGAGGGCCGGGAGAGCAGTACTTC. Protein product: CASTRLAGGPGEQYF.

The chain recombines TRBV3-1 (or the pseudogene TRBV3-2) with TRBJ2-2; 10 bases align to TRBD1. Germline V gene lookup returns CDR1 LGHDT and CDR2 YNNKEL (reference sequence). V was clipped by 3 bases and J by 6 bases; unmatched bases: 1. This CDR3 spans 14 amino acids. CDR3 DNA: TGTGCCAGCAGCCAGACAGGGGGCGCCGGGGAGCTGTTTTTT. Protein: CASSQTGGAGELFF.

The chain has TRBV7-2 and TRBJ1-5, with a possible D match to TRBD1 (6 bases). This CDR3 has 15 residues. The V end lost 2 bases, the J end lost 5 bases, and 13 bases lay between the germline ends. CDR1 is SGHTA, CDR2 FQGNSA, per germline. Written as DNA, the CDR3 is TGTGCCAGCAGCTTAAGGTGGGACACCTATCAGCCCCAGCATTTT. Amino acids: CASSLRWDTYQPQHF.